This TCR beta chain was documented in a study of cytomegalovirus exposure and HLA in healthy donors. Across the study: The approximately 100 million unique TCR beta sequences, from some 170 million T cells, were found by an earlier analysis.

PCR amplification relied on 60 Vbeta primers (plus 13 Jbeta primers). The repertoire was sequenced with immunoSEQ multiplex PCR; TCRdb's copy has only in-frame clones and lacks some. The sample table includes about 200,000 clones. A word on this clone: Its target is not known.

The study's findings and limits: As immune exposure information, only CMV serostatus was available. In presence/absence analyses, roughly uniform sequencing depth across donors was assumed.

V dropped 0 bases and J dropped 8; count of bases not matched to a gene: 13. The CDR3 contains 16 residues. In germline, CDR1 is SGHRS, CDR2 YFSETQ. The chain has TRBV5-1 and TRBJ1-2; TRBD1 matches 7 bases. Input material: PBMCs. The receptor comes from a girl aged 2 to 9 in good health and CMV-seropositive. The CDR3 sequence: CASSLAPDTQGGGYTF. The CDR3, as DNA: TGCGCCAGCAGCTTGGCCCCCGACACTCAGGGGGGAGGCTACACCTTC. Full variable domain (outside the CDR3, taken from reference TRBV5-1 and TRBJ1-2): KAGVTQTPRYLIKTRGQQVTLSCSPISGHRSVSWYQQTPGQGLQFLFEYFSETQRNKGNFPGRFSGRQFSNSRSEMNVSTLELGDSALYLCASSLAPDTQGGGYTFGSGTRLTVV.